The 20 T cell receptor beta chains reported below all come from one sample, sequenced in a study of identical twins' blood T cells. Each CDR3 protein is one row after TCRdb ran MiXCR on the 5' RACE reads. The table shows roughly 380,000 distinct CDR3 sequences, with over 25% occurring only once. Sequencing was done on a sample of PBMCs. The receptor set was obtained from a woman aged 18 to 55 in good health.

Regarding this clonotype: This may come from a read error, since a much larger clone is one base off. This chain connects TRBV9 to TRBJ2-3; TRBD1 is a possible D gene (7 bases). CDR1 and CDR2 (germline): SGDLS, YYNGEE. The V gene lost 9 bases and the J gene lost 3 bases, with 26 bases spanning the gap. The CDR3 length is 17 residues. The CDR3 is CANRPGGNLGSTDTQYF. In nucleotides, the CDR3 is TGTGCCAACAGACCAGGGGGGAACCTAGGGAGTACAGATACGCAGTATTTT.

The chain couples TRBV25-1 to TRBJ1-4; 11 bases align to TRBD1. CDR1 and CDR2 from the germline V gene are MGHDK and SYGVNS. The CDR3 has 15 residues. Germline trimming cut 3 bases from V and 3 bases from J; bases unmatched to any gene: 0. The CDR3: CASSEDRGPNEKLFF. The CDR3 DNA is TGTGCCAGCAGTGAGGACAGGGGGCCTAATGAAAAACTGTTTTTT.

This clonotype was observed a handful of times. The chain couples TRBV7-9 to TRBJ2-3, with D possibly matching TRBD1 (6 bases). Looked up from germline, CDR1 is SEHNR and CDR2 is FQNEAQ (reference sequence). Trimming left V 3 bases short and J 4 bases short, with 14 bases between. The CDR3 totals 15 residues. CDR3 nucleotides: TGTGCCAGCAGCTTCAACAGGGTGGCTCCAGATACGCAGTATTTT. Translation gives CASSFNRVAPDTQYF.

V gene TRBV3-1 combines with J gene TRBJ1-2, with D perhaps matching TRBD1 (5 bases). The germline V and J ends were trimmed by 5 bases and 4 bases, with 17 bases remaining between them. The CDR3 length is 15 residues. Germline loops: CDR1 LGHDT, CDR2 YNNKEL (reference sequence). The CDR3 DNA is TGTGCCAGCAGCACCCGGGGCGGTCCCATCTATGGCTACACCTTC. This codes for CASSTRGGPIYGYTF.

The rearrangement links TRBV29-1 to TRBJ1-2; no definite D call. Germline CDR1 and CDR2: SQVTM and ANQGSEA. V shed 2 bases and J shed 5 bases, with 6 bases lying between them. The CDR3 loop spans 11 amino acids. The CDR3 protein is CSVELLYGYTF. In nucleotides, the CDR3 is TGCAGCGTTGAATTGTTGTATGGCTACACCTTC.

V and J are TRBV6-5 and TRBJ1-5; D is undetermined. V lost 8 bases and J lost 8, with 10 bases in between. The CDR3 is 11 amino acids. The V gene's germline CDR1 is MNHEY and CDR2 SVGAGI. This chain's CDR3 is CASGVREPQHF. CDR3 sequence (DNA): TGTGCCAGCGGGGTCCGTGAGCCCCAGCATTTT.

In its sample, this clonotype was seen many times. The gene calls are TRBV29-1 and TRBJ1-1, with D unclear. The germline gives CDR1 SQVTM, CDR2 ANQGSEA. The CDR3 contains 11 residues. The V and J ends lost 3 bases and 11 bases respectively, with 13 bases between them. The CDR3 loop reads CSVERADGAFF. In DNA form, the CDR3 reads TGCAGCGTTGAGAGGGCAGACGGGGCTTTCTTT.

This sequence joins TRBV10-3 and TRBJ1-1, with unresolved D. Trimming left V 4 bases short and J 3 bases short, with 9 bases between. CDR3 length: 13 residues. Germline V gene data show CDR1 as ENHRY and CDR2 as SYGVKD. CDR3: CAISVGKDTEAFF. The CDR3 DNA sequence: TGTGCCATCAGTGTAGGGAAGGACACTGAAGCTTTCTTT.

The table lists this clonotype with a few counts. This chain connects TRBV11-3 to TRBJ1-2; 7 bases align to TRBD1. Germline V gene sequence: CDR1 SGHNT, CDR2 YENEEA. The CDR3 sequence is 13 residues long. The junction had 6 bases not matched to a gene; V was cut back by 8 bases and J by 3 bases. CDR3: CASGTQGDYGYTF. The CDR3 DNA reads TGTGCCAGCGGCACCCAGGGGGACTATGGCTACACCTTC.

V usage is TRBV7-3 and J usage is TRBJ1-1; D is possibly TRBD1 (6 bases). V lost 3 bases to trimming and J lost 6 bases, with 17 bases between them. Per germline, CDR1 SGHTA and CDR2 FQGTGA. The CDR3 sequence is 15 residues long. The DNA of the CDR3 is TGTGCCAGCAGCTTCGACGGGGGGCGAGAGGCTGAAGCTTTCTTT. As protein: CASSFDGGREAEAFF. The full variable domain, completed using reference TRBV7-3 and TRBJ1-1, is GAGVSQTPSNKVTEKGKYVELRCDPISGHTALYWYRQSLGQGPEFLIYFQGTGAADDSGLPNDRFFAVRPEGSVSTLKIQRTERGDSAVYLCASSFDGGREAEAFFGQGTRLTVV.

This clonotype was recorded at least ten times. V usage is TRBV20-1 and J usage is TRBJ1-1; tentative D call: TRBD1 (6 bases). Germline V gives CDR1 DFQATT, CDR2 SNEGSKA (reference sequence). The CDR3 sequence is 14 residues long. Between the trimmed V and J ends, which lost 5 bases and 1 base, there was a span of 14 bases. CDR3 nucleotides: TGCAGTGCTCCCAGTCCGACAGGGAACACTGAAGCTTTCTTT. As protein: CSAPSPTGNTEAFF.

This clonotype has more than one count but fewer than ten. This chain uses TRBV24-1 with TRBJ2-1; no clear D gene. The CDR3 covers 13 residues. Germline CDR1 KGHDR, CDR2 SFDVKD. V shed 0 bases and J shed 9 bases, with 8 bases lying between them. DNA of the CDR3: TGTGCCACCAGTGATTTGCCCGGGTTTGAGCAGTTCTTC. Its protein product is CATSDLPGFEQFF.

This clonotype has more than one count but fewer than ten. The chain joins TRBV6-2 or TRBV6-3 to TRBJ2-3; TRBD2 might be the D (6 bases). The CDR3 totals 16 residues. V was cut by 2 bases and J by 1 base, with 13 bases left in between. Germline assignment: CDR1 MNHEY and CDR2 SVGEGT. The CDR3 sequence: CASSYTRRDGTDTQYF. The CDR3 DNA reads TGTGCCAGCAGTTACACACGGCGGGATGGCACAGATACGCAGTATTTT.

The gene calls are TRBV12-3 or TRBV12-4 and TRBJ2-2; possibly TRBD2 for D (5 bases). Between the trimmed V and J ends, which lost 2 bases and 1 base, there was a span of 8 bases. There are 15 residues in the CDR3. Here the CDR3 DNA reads TGTGCCAGCAGTTTAATGGAGGTGAACACCGGGGAGCTGTTTTTT. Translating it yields CASSLMEVNTGELFF.

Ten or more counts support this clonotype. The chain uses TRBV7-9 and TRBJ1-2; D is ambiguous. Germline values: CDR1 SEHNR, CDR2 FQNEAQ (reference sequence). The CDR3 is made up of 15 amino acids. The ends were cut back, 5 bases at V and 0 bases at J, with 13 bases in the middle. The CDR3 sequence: CASSPAASPNYGYTF. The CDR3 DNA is TGTGCCAGCAGCCCCGCGGCCTCCCCTAACTATGGCTACACCTTC.

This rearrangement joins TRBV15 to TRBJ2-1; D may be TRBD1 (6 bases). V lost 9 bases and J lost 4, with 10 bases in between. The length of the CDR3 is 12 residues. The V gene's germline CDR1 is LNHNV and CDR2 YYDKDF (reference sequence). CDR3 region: CATGQLYNEQFF. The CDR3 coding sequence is TGTGCCACGGGACAACTATACAATGAGCAGTTCTTC.

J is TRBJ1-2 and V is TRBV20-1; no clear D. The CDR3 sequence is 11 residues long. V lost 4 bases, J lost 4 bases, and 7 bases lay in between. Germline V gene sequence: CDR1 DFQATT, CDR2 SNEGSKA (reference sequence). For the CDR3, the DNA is TGCAGTGCTACCCAGAGCTATGGCTACACCTTC. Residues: CSATQSYGYTF.

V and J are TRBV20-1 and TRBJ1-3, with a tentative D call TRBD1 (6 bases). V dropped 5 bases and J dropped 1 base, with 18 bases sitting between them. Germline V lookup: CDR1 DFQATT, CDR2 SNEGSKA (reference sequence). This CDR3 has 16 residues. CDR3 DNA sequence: TGCAGTGCTTCGGGCCTCCTGACAGGATCTGGAAACACCATATATTTT. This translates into CSASGLLTGSGNTIYF.

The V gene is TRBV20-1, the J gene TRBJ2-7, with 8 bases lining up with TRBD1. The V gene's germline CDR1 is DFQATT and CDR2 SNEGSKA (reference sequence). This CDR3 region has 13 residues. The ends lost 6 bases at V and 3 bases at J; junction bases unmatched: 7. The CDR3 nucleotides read TGCAGTGCCGCGGACAGGGAACTCTACGAGCAGTACTTC. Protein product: CSAADRELYEQYF.

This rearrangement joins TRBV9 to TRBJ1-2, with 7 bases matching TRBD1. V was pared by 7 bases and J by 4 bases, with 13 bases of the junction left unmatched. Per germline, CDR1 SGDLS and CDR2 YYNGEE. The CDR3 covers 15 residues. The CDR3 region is CASSLVEGASYGYTF. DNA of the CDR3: TGTGCCAGCTCCTTAGTGGAGGGGGCTAGCTATGGCTACACCTTC.